This TCR beta chain stems from a study of CD8+CD57+ T cells in acquired aplastic anemia (dated by TCRdb to about 2018). Study-level background: On average, sorted CD4+ and CD8+ cells yielded around 3.5 ug of extracted DNA, with a range of roughly 0.18 to 30 ug. CD8+CD57+ expansion was defined as frequency above the mean frequency observed in healthy subjects. On the study overall, not on this receptor specifically: Patients and healthy controls showed no significant difference in CD8+ Simpson's diversity (P=0.060). Some 27 CD8+ CDR3 sequences were found in both patients and controls but appeared to be highly expressed in patients and within the immunodominant clones of the patients.

With respect to this clonotype: Its antigen is still unknown. The junction does not match germline at one end; this may be a read error.

TCR beta VDJ combination and CDR3 sequence profiling used genomic DNA as the template. An Illumina HiSeq 2000 was the platform used for TCR repertoire sequencing. The authors processed their data as follows. TRBV/TRBJ rearrangement plots, CDR3 size and DJ length profiles, and Simpson's diversity index were used to assess repertoires. The immunodominant clone was defined as the most abundant DNA sequence in deep sequencing data. CDR3 amino acid sequences were screened for sharing across subjects and were compared with published repertoires and the VDJdb database. TCRdb passed the public sequencing reads through fastp at Q25 and MiXCR, retaining productive beta sequences. Records with the same CDR3 protein are collapsed into one entry carrying the most frequent genes and DNA. These V and J calls rely on TCRdb rather than the paper's analysis. This sample comprises around 250,000 distinct CDR3 sequences, approximately 86% of them detected only once. 35% to 50% of the sample is in the top ten clones.

Patients chosen for sequencing had shown expansion of CD8+CD57+ cells by flow cytometry. Every patient had a diagnosis of severe acquired aplastic anemia based on International Study of Aplastic Anemia and Agranulocytosis and Camitta criteria. Patients had received no therapy at the time of blood sampling. The study deep-sequenced TCR repertoires of sorted CD4+ and CD8+ blood T cells from severe aplastic anemia patients and healthy subjects. Patients were enrolled in the USA under clinicaltrials.gov protocols 00001620, 01623167, 00001397, 00071045, 00081523 and 00961064. Ficoll-Paque density gradient centrifugation was used to isolate peripheral blood mononuclear cells. Before DNA extraction, CD4+ and CD8+ T cells were sorted by FACS or by magnetic beads. CDR1 SNHLY and CDR2 FYNNEI are derived from the germline V gene. Taken from cysteine to phenylalanine, the CDR3 has 17 residues. The sequence is cut down to CDR3 DNA, 51 bases in frame from base 1.

The chain is encoded by TRBV2 joined to TRBJ1-6; a stretch of 7 junction bases matches TRBD1. Sequencing was performed on sorted CD4+, CD8+, or CD8+CD57+ T cells (not recorded which) from PBMCs. This TCR derives from a human donor with aplastic anemia. The CDR3: CASGEGGTDSQNLPLHF. The DNA sequence is TGTGCCAGCGGGGAAGGGGGCACAGACTCCCAGAATTTACCCCTACACTTT.